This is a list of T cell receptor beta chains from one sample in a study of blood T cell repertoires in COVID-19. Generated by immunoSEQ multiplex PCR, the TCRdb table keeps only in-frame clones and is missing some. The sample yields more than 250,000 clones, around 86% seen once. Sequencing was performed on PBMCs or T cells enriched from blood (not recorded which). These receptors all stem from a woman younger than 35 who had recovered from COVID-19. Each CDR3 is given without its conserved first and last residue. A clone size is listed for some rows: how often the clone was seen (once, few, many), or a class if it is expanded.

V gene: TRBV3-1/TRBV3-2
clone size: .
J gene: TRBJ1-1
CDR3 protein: ASSQDFGNTEAF

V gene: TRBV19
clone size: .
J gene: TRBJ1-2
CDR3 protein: ASTRGGTNYGYT

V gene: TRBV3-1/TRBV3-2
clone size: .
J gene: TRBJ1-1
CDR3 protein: ASTPTTGANTEAF

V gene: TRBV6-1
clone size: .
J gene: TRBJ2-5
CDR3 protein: ASSELVLGGGSGTQY

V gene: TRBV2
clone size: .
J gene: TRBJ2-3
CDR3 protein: ASRGQGEKTDTQY

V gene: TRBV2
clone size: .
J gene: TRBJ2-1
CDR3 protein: ASSPQGQGANEQF

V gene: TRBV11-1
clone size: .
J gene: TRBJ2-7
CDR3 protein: ASSSSGTGTYEQY

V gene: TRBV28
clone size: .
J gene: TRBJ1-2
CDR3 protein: ASSLDSLRGYT

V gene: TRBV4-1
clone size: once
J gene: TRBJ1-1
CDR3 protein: ATSSAGNTEAF

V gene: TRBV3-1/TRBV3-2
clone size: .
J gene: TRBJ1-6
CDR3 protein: ASSQVFDSPLH

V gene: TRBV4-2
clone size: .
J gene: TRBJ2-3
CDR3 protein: ASSQDVPAGGRGDTQY

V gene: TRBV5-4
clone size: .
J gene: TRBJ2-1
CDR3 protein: ASSFLAGIGYNEQF